This T cell receptor (beta chain) was observed in a study of breast tumors, draining lymph nodes, adjacent tissues. General study findings and limits: Compared with lymph nodes, tumors were less diverse; compared with nontumor tissue, more.

About this clonotype itself: Antigen specificity is unknown.

TCRdb reanalysed the multiplex PCR reads using MiXCR and keeps one entry per CDR3 protein. The table includes some 38,000 distinct CDR3 sequences, roughly 36% detected once. This TCR derives from a female donor with breast cancer. Some clones in this sample may be carry-over from other donors' samples. Sequencing was performed on breast tumor tissue.

The CDR3 region is CASTSAQGIRGYTF. CDR3 coding DNA: TGTGCCAGCACGTCTGCGCAGGGGATTAGGGGCTACACCTTC. The rearrangement links TRBV6-1 to TRBJ1-2, with D possibly TRBD1 on 6 matching bases. This CDR3 has 14 residues. V lost 7 bases and J lost 8, with 20 bases in between. CDR1 and CDR2 (germline): MNHNS, SASEGT.